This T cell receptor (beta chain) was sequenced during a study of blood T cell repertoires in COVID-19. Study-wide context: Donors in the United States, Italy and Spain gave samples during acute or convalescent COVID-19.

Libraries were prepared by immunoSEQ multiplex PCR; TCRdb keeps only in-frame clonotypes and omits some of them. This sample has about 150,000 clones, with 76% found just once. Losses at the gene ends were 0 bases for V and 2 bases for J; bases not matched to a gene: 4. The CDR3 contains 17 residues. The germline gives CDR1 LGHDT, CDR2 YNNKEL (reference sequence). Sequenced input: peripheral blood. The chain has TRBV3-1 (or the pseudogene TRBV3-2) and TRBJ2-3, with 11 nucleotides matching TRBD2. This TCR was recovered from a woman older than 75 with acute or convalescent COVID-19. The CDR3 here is CASSQDPGLAVTDTQYF. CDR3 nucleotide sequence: TGTGCCAGCAGCCAAGATCCGGGACTAGCGGTCACAGATACGCAGTATTTT.